Shown below are 23 T cell receptor beta chains from a single sample sequenced in a study of T-cell memory formation after mild COVID-19 (dated by TCRdb to the early 2020s). The receptor library was made with 5' RACE. This sample was sequenced with an Illumina NovaSeq 6000. The public reads were quality trimmed at Q25 with fastp and then assembled into clones with MiXCR by TCRdb, keeping productive beta chains. For every CDR3 protein sequence, its rows merge into one entry that carries the most common genes and DNA. The sample table lists roughly 300,000 distinct CDR3 sequences, approximately 13% of them with a count of one. The ten top clones hold about 20% of the sample. Source material: PBMCs or a T cell subset sorted from them (not recorded which). These receptors were taken from a man between 18 and 35 years old who had mild COVID-19 (a few samples of this study predate the infection). The sample titles of this study are shuffled in the database, so cell type and time point are left out; the donor was told from shared clones.

This clonotype was found a few times. The CDR3 region is CASSNIRGLYTGELFF. CDR3 coding DNA: TGTGCCAGTAGTAATATTAGGGGATTGTACACCGGGGAGCTGTTTTTT. The rearrangement uses TRBV19 and TRBJ2-2; D is possibly TRBD1 (5 bases). Between the trimmed V and J ends, which lost 4 bases and 3 bases, there was a span of 15 bases. From germline, CDR1 is LNHDA and CDR2 SQIVND (reference sequence). CDR3 length equals 16 residues.

This clonotype came up a few times. This rearrangement joins TRBV4-1 to TRBJ1-1, with unresolved D. The germline gives CDR1 MGHRA, CDR2 YSYEKL. V was cut by 4 bases and J by 10 bases, with 16 bases left in between. CDR3 length: 13 amino acids. Here the CDR3 DNA reads TGCGCCAGCAGCCGAATGGGAAATGACGGAGCTTTCTTT. Residues: CASSRMGNDGAFF.

This clonotype came up many times. The genes are TRBV4-3 and TRBJ2-1, with unresolved D. Trimming shortened V by 1 base and J by 4 bases, and 5 bases separated the two germline ends. The germline V gene has CDR1 LGHNA and CDR2 YSLEER. The CDR3 extends over 13 amino acids. The CDR3 DNA reads as TGCGCCAGCAGCCAAGGTATTTACAATGAGCAGTTCTTC. Amino acids: CASSQGIYNEQFF.

The genes are TRBV7-2 and TRBJ1-4, with TRBD1 as a possible D gene (5 bases). CDR3 length equals 12 residues. Per the germline V gene, CDR1 is SGHTA and CDR2 is FQGNSA. With 5 bases removed from V and 8 bases from J, the gap between germline ends came to 9 bases. CDR3 in amino acids: CASSERQEKLFF. DNA of the CDR3: TGTGCCAGCAGCGAGAGACAGGAAAAACTGTTTTTT.

V usage is TRBV5-1 and J usage is TRBJ2-7; TRBD1 matches at 7 bases. Germline-derived CDR1 and CDR2 are SGHRS and YFSETQ. V shed 2 bases and J 3 bases; nucleotides not matched to a gene: 8. The CDR3 has 15 residues. This CDR3 is CASSLLQGDNYEQYV. CDR3 nucleotide sequence: TGCGCCAGCAGCTTACTTCAGGGGGACAACTACGAGCAGTACGTC.

The V gene is TRBV7-9, the J gene TRBJ2-5, with TRBD2 matching 14 bases. This CDR3 region has 17 residues. Germline values: CDR1 SEHNR, CDR2 FQNEAQ (reference sequence). Trimming removed 5 bases from V and 6 bases from J; junction bases left unmatched: 11. The CDR3 bases are TGTGCCAGCAGCCCGGGACTAGCGGGAGTGGATCAAAAGACCCAGTACTTC. Amino acids: CASSPGLAGVDQKTQYF.

This chain uses TRBV9 with TRBJ1-1; D remains unclear. Trimming shortened V by 6 bases and J by 0 bases, and 24 bases separated the two germline ends. The CDR3 spans 18 residues. Germline V gene lookup returns CDR1 SGDLS and CDR2 YYNGEE. DNA for the CDR3: TGTGCCAGCACCCCAGACCCAGGCCTTCGACTCATGAACACTGAAGCTTTCTTT. Its protein is CASTPDPGLRLMNTEAFF.

The chain joins TRBV5-4 to TRBJ2-5, with no clear D. This CDR3 has 14 amino acids. CDR1 is SGHNT and CDR2 is YYREEE in the germline V gene (reference sequence). Trimming removed 2 bases from V and 1 base from J, with 9 bases in between. The DNA for the CDR3 is TGTGCCAGCAGCTTCGATGGGGTCCAAGAGACCCAGTACTTC. Translation: CASSFDGVQETQYF. The entire variable domain, with the rest obtained from reference TRBV5-4 and TRBJ2-5, is as follows: ETGVTQSPTHLIKTRGQQVTLRCSSQSGHNTVSWYQQALGQGPQFIFQYYREEENGRGNFPPRFSGLQFPNYSSELNVNALELDDSALYLCASSFDGVQETQYFGPGTRLLVL.

The CDR3 DNA reads as TGTGCCAGCAGCCTCGGACTAGCGGGAGAGACGGGCGAGCAGTACTTC. This sequence encodes CASSLGLAGETGEQYF. This chain uses TRBV28 with TRBJ2-7, with 13 bases that match TRBD2. Losses at the gene ends were 6 bases for V and 6 bases for J; bases not matched to a gene: 11. The CDR3 contains 16 residues. The germline gives CDR1 MDHEN, CDR2 SYDVKM.

The rearrangement uses TRBV5-4 and TRBJ2-3; TRBD1 matches 9 bases. J gave up 3 bases and V 3 bases, and 5 bases lay outside the gene matches. The germline V gene encodes CDR1 SGHNT and CDR2 YYREEE (reference sequence). The CDR3 runs to 15 residues. DNA for the CDR3: TGTGCCAGCAGCTCGAGGGACAGGGCAACAGATACGCAGTATTTT. This sequence encodes CASSSRDRATDTQYF. Looking up the rest from reference TRBV5-4 and TRBJ2-3 gives the full variable domain: ETGVTQSPTHLIKTRGQQVTLRCSSQSGHNTVSWYQQALGQGPQFIFQYYREEENGRGNFPPRFSGLQFPNYSSELNVNALELDDSALYLCASSSRDRATDTQYFGPGTRLTVL.

There are a few counts of this clonotype. This chain connects TRBV7-2 to TRBJ2-7, with unresolved D. The CDR3 is 14 residues long. Trimming removed 4 bases from V and 0 bases from J, with 10 bases in between. Germline CDR1 reads SGHTA; CDR2 reads FQGNSA. The CDR3 DNA reads as TGTGCCAGCAGCTCTCCAGGTCTCTCCTACGAGCAGTACTTC. This sequence encodes CASSSPGLSYEQYF.

This clonotype was counted ten times or more. The chain combines TRBV6-1 with TRBJ2-3; D gene ambiguous. Germline CDR1 is MNHNS and CDR2 is SASEGT. Trimming removed 4 bases at V and 0 bases at J, with 11 bases between. This CDR3 is built from 15 residues. The CDR3: CASSGVTGSTDTQYF. The CDR3 region has the DNA TGTGCCAGCAGTGGGGTGACTGGGAGCACAGATACGCAGTATTTT.

The V and J genes are TRBV6-5 and TRBJ2-7; D perhaps matches TRBD1 (6 bases). The CDR3 extends over 15 amino acids. With 5 bases removed from V and 2 bases from J, the gap between germline ends came to 16 bases. CDR1 MNHEY and CDR2 SVGAGI come from the germline V gene. The CDR3 DNA is TGTGCCAGCAGTCCAATCCCGGACAGACCCTACGAGCAGTACTTC. Protein: CASSPIPDRPYEQYF.

The CDR3: CASSRSSFSGGETQYF. The CDR3 DNA is TGTGCCAGCAGCCGGAGCTCCTTCAGCGGGGGGGAGACCCAGTACTTC. The gene calls are TRBV6-5 and TRBJ2-5; 9 positions match TRBD2. The CDR3 sequence is 16 residues long. The V gene end was trimmed by 6 bases and the J gene end by 5 bases; junction bases not matched to a gene: 13. CDR1 is MNHEY, CDR2 SVGAGI, per germline.

This clonotype has just a few counts. V and J are TRBV18 and TRBJ2-5; D is undetermined. Trimming left V 5 bases short and J 8 bases short, with 30 bases between. Germline CDR1 reads KGHSH; CDR2 reads LQKENI. The CDR3 contains 18 residues. CDR3 nucleotide sequence: TGTGCCAGCTCATCTCCCGGAAAATCCGCGACAAGCCTAAGTACCCAGTACTTC. This translates into CASSSPGKSATSLSTQYF.

This clonotype has more than one count but fewer than ten. This chain links TRBV24-1 with TRBJ2-1; 11 positions agree with TRBD2. Per germline, CDR1 KGHDR and CDR2 SFDVKD. This CDR3 is 18 amino acids long. V shed 4 bases and J 4 bases; nucleotides not matched to a gene: 11. The CDR3 nucleotides read TGTGCCACCAGTGACTCCCGCCGACTAGCGGGGAATTACAATGAGCAGTTCTTC. Its translation: CATSDSRRLAGNYNEQFF.

The V gene is TRBV20-1, the J gene TRBJ2-7; no definite D call. CDR3 length: 12 residues. The germline gives CDR1 DFQATT, CDR2 SNEGSKA (reference sequence). V dropped 6 bases and J dropped 4 bases, with 13 bases sitting between them. The CDR3: CSASQSEYEQYF. The CDR3 nucleotides are TGCAGTGCGAGTCAATCAGAATACGAGCAGTACTTC.

The genes are TRBV6-2 or TRBV6-3 and TRBJ1-2; no clear D. Germline CDR1 MNHEY, CDR2 SVGEGT. The V end lost 0 bases, the J end lost 2 bases, and 7 bases lay between the germline ends. The CDR3 totals 14 residues. The CDR3 DNA sequence: TGTGCCAGCAGTTACTCGTCACAGAACTATGGCTACACCTTC. Protein product: CASSYSSQNYGYTF.

The chain carries TRBV10-1 and TRBJ2-2; D possibly corresponds to TRBD1 (6 bases). This CDR3 has 13 amino acids. V lost 5 bases and J lost 6, with 10 bases in between. The germline CDR1 and CDR2 sequences are WNHNN and SYGVQD (reference sequence). The CDR3 loop is CASSWRQAGELFF. DNA for the CDR3: TGCGCCAGCAGTTGGAGACAGGCCGGGGAGCTGTTTTTT.

CDR3 in DNA: TGTGCCAGCAGCAAACTCGGTCGAGACACTGAAGCTTTCTTT. As protein: CASSKLGRDTEAFF. This chain connects TRBV7-9 to TRBJ1-1; D call uncertain. V was clipped by 5 bases and J by 3 bases, with 13 bases between them. The CDR3 has 14 residues. The germline gives CDR1 SEHNR, CDR2 FQNEAQ (reference sequence).

This clonotype was detected only a few times. The V call is TRBV12-3 or TRBV12-4, the J call TRBJ1-4; D gene ambiguous. This CDR3 region has 13 residues. Trimming stripped 1 base from V and 10 bases from J, with 10 bases between. CDR3 region: CASSLGTPRKLFF. The CDR3 bases are TGTGCCAGCAGTTTAGGGACCCCGAGAAAACTGTTTTTT.

The chain couples TRBV6-6 to TRBJ1-5; D is unresolved. The V end was cut by 4 bases, the J end by 3 bases, with 4 bases between. The CDR3 runs to 12 residues. Germline V gene data show CDR1 as MNHNY and CDR2 as SVGAGI (reference sequence). In DNA, the CDR3 is TGTGCCAGCAGTTTGGTCAATCAGCCCCAGCATTTT. It specifies CASSLVNQPQHF.

The genes are TRBV7-7 and TRBJ2-1; a possible D gene is TRBD1 (6 bases). The V gene lost 1 base and the J gene lost 2 bases, with 12 bases spanning the gap. The CDR3 contains 16 residues. In germline, CDR1 is SSHAT, CDR2 FNYEAQ (reference sequence). The CDR3 DNA follows: TGTGCCAGCAGCTTAGGTCTAGGGACACCCTACAATGAGCAGTTCTTC. Protein: CASSLGLGTPYNEQFF. Variable domain in full (rest from reference TRBV7-7 and TRBJ2-1): GAGVSQSPRYKVTKRGQDVTLRCDPISSHATLYWYQQALGQGPEFLTYFNYEAQPDKSGLPSDRFSAERPEGSISTLTIQRTEQRDSAMYRCASSLGLGTPYNEQFFGPGTRLTVL.